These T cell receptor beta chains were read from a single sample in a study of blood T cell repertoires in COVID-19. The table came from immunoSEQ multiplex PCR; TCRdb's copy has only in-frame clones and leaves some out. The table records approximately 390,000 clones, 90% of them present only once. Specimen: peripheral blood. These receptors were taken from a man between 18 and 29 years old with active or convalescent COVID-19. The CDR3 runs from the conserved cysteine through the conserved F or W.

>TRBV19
CASSIPTRSGLAQETQYF
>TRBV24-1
CATGAGDNEQFF
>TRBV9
CASRRTSGVNTGELFF
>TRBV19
CASSPEGAALLSNQPQHF
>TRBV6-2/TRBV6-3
CASSAQLVTGELFF
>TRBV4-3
CASSRRADLKSTEAFF
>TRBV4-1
CASSHGGAYEQYF
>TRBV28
CASRIQGWSPLHF
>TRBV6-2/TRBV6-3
CASSYPTGLPNTEAFF
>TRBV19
CASSTSRGRAPEAFF
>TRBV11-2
CASSLAGGPNQPQHF
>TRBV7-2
CASSLRQGADSPLHF
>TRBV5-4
CASSQGLVYNEQFF
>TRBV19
CASSISGASSYNEQFF
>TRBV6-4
CASSQEGVVGYTF
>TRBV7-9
CASSSNRGGAEAFF
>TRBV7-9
CASTRHGVDTQYF
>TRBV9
CASSVVSGSSYNEQFF
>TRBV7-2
CASSLRPSGSYEQYF
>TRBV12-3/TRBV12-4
CASSLAQGLGYTF
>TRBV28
CASSLYGGIQYF
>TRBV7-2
CASSLANSGGTEAFF
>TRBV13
CASGLAGGPFHEQFF
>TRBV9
CASSVGTANEKLFF